Shown below are 25 T cell receptor beta chains from a single sample sequenced in a study of CD8 T cells in Susac syndrome. RNA totalling about 0.5 to 1 ug underwent reverse transcription with random hexamers. TCRdb redid the calling of the immunoSEQ multiplex PCR reads with MiXCR, one entry per CDR3 protein. Of some 120,000 distinct CDR3 sequences in the sample, over 85% are singletons; the top ten hold more than 0.075%. What was sequenced was CD4+ T cells from PBMCs. These receptors all stem from a human donor in good health.

The CDR3 sequence: CSARDHRTGGYEQYF. The CDR3 nucleotides read TGCAGTGCTAGAGATCACAGGACAGGGGGCTACGAGCAGTACTTC. This chain joins TRBV20-1 and TRBJ2-7, with 10 bases matching TRBD1. The V and J ends lost 0 bases and 3 bases, in that order; junction bases with no gene match: 5. In germline, CDR1 is DFQATT, CDR2 SNEGSKA (reference sequence). This CDR3 comprises 15 residues.

The chain uses TRBV9 and TRBJ1-4; 10 bases are shared with TRBD1. This CDR3 contains 14 residues. The germline V gene has CDR1 SGDLS and CDR2 YYNGEE. V shed 3 bases and J 7 bases; nucleotides not matched to a gene: 3. As DNA, the CDR3 is TGTGCCAGCAGCGACGGGACAGGGGTTGAAAAACTGTTTTTT. Protein product: CASSDGTGVEKLFF.

V usage is TRBV20-1 and J usage is TRBJ2-7; D might be TRBD2 (6 bases). The CDR3 has 14 residues. Trimming left V 0 bases short and J 4 bases short, with 13 bases between. CDR1 DFQATT and CDR2 SNEGSKA come from the germline V gene (reference sequence). CDR3 loop: CSARDLRDAYEQYF. Here the CDR3 DNA reads TGCAGTGCTAGAGATTTGCGGGACGCTTACGAGCAGTACTTC.

This chain connects TRBV20-1 to TRBJ2-7; D ambiguous. The CDR3 runs to 14 residues. The germline CDR1 and CDR2 sequences are DFQATT and SNEGSKA (reference sequence). Trimming shortened V by 1 base and J by 3 bases, and 13 bases separated the two germline ends. CDR3 DNA: TGCAGTGCTAGAGGGATCCCTCCCATCTACGAGCAGTACTTC. It is translated as CSARGIPPIYEQYF.

The CDR3: CASNRGAGQETQYF. The CDR3, as DNA: TGCGCCAGCAATCGCGGGGCAGGACAAGAGACCCAGTACTTC. The chain employs TRBV5-1 and TRBJ2-5; tentative D call: TRBD2 (6 bases). V gave up 6 bases and J gave up 2 bases, with 14 bases separating them. Germline-derived CDR1 and CDR2 are SGHRS and YFSETQ. The CDR3 has 14 amino acids.

V and J are TRBV9 and TRBJ2-5; 11 bases align to TRBD1. From germline, CDR1 is SGDLS and CDR2 YYNGEE. V dropped 3 bases and J dropped 7; count of bases not matched to a gene: 8. This CDR3 has 15 residues. In nucleotides, the CDR3 is TGTGCCAGCAGCGAGGGACAGGGGGTTGGGGGGACCCAGTACTTC. As protein: CASSEGQGVGGTQYF.

V usage is TRBV18 and J usage is TRBJ2-3; 16 nucleotides align to TRBD2. The V and J ends lost 3 bases and 4 bases, in that order; junction bases with no gene match: 7. Germline CDR1 KGHSH, CDR2 LQKENI. The CDR3 runs 18 residues. CDR3 coding DNA: TGTGCCAGCTCACCGGGACTAGCGGGAGGGTTACGACCAGATACGCAGTATTTT. Amino acid sequence: CASSPGLAGGLRPDTQYF.

The V and J genes are TRBV12-3 or TRBV12-4 and TRBJ1-5; D remains unclear. There are 11 residues in the CDR3. V lost 6 bases to trimming and J lost 9 bases, with 9 bases between them. CDR3 in DNA: TGTGCCAGCAGCCATCCGGGGCCCCAGCATTTT. It encodes CASSHPGPQHF.

Written as DNA, the CDR3 is TGTGCCAGTAGTACGACAGGTAACACTGAAGCTTTCTTT. Amino acids: CASSTTGNTEAFF. The V call is TRBV19, the J call TRBJ1-1; D may be TRBD1 (6 bases). The CDR3 has 13 amino acids. The ends were cut back, 4 bases at V and 2 bases at J, with 8 bases in the middle. CDR1 is LNHDA, CDR2 SQIVND, per germline (reference sequence).

V gene TRBV2 combines with J gene TRBJ1-4; D is possibly TRBD1 (5 bases). Trimming took off 8 bases at V and 8 bases at J, with 21 bases between the two ends. Germline V gene sequence: CDR1 SNHLY, CDR2 FYNNEI. CDR3 length equals 15 residues. The CDR3 spells CASQEVIRVREKLFF. The DNA for the CDR3 is TGTGCCAGCCAAGAAGTGATCAGGGTACGGGAAAAACTGTTTTTT.

The gene calls are TRBV6-2 or TRBV6-3 and TRBJ1-1; possibly TRBD1 for D (5 bases). V was clipped by 7 bases and J by 10 bases, with 22 bases between them. The CDR3 sequence is 14 residues long. Germline values: CDR1 MNHEY, CDR2 SVGEGT. CDR3 DNA: TGTGCCAGCATCCACCGTGGGGCAGGCGTCGGAGCTTTCTTT. Protein product: CASIHRGAGVGAFF.

CDR3 DNA sequence: TGCGCCAGCAGCGGCCCCAAGGGGACTAGCGGAAAAGTAGCGGAGACCCAGTACTTC. Translation: CASSGPKGTSGKVAETQYF. The chain couples TRBV5-1 to TRBJ2-5; 11 positions match TRBD2. V was pared by 4 bases and J by 5 bases, with 19 bases of the junction left unmatched. CDR3 length: 19 residues. Germline V gene sequence: CDR1 SGHRS, CDR2 YFSETQ.

The V call is TRBV6-6, the J call TRBJ1-2, with D perhaps matching TRBD1 (6 bases). V lost 4 bases, J lost 8 bases, and 17 bases lay in between. Germline-derived CDR1 and CDR2 are MNHNY and SVGAGI (reference sequence). There are 14 residues in the CDR3. CDR3 in amino acids: CASSSSTGPHGYTF. In DNA form, the CDR3 reads TGTGCCAGCAGTTCCTCGACAGGACCCCACGGCTACACCTTC.

Regarding this clonotype: At one of its ends the junction is not consistent with the germline gene, which may arise from a read error. The rearrangement joins TRBV7-7 to TRBJ2-2, with TRBD2 matching over 11 bases. Germline V gene sequence: CDR1 SSHAT, CDR2 FNYEAQ (reference sequence). The CDR3 loop spans 17 amino acids. The DNA of the CDR3 is TGTGCTAGCAGCCCCCCCGGAACTAGCGGGAGATATGGGGAGCTGTTTTTT. The encoded protein is CASSPPGTSGRYGELFF. Combining the CDR3 with reference TRBV7-7 and TRBJ2-2 gives the whole variable domain GAGVSQSPRYKVTKRGQDVTLRCDPISSHATLYWYQQALGQGPEFLTYFNYEAQPDKSGLPSDRFSAERPEGSISTLTIQRTEQRDSAMYRCASSPPGTSGRYGELFFGEGSRLTVL.

This chain links TRBV7-2 with TRBJ2-5, with 7 positions matching TRBD2. This CDR3 has 15 amino acids. V shed 1 base, J shed 1 base, and the junction held 3 bases outside the gene matches. Germline V gene sequence: CDR1 SGHTA, CDR2 FQGNSA. The CDR3 DNA follows: TGTGCCAGCAGCTTAGAGGGACTAATCCAAGAGACCCAGTACTTC. Translating it yields CASSLEGLIQETQYF.

The chain recombines TRBV3-1 with TRBJ1-1, with 8 nucleotides matching TRBD1. Germline CDR1 and CDR2: LGHDT and YNNKEL (reference sequence). Unmatched junction bases numbered 3, after V lost 7 bases and J lost 5 bases. This CDR3 contains 12 residues. The CDR3 DNA reads as TGTGCCAGCACCACAGGGGGGACTGAAGCTTTCTTT. Its protein product is CASTTGGTEAFF.

The chain has TRBV20-1 and TRBJ2-7; TRBD1 matches 9 bases. The CDR3 covers 14 residues. Germline lookup yields CDR1 DFQATT and CDR2 SNEGSKA (reference sequence). Trimming removed 1 base from V and 3 bases from J; junction bases left unmatched: 4. CDR3 DNA: TGCAGTGCTAGAGGTCACAGGGGGCGCTACGAGCAGTACTTC. It codes for CSARGHRGRYEQYF.

This chain uses TRBV29-1 with TRBJ2-5, with D perhaps matching TRBD2 (6 bases). With 8 bases removed from V and 5 bases from J, the gap between germline ends came to 9 bases. From germline, CDR1 is SQVTM and CDR2 ANQGSEA. CDR3 length equals 10 residues. DNA for the CDR3: TGCAGCTTAGGAGGGGAGACCCAGTACTTC. It translates to CSLGGETQYF.

J is TRBJ2-1 and V is TRBV5-6; D gene ambiguous. The V and J ends lost 4 bases and 5 bases respectively, with 16 bases between them. CDR1 and CDR2 from the germline V gene are SGHDT and YYEEEE. The CDR3 spans 15 residues. Here the CDR3 reads CASSVGLLAHNEQFF. CDR3 in DNA: TGTGCCAGCAGCGTAGGTCTCCTGGCACACAATGAGCAGTTCTTC.

This chain connects TRBV7-9 to TRBJ1-1; the match to TRBD1 covers 9 bases. This CDR3 contains 15 residues. Germline CDR1 SEHNR, CDR2 FQNEAQ (reference sequence). V was clipped by 5 bases and J by 4 bases; unmatched bases: 8. CDR3 coding DNA: TGTGCCAGCAGCCCACGGGACAGGGTAGGCACTGAAGCTTTCTTT. Encoded protein: CASSPRDRVGTEAFF.

The chain combines TRBV29-1 with TRBJ2-7; the match to TRBD1 covers 11 bases. The CDR3 consists of 14 residues. The V segment lost 8 bases and the J segment 4 bases; nucleotides outside the gene matches: 10. Germline CDR1 SQVTM, CDR2 ANQGSEA. CDR3 sequence: CSTIGQGANYEQYF. In nucleotides, the CDR3 is TGCAGCACGATTGGACAGGGGGCGAATTACGAGCAGTACTTC.

The chain's CDR3 is CASSIIGNQETQYF. The CDR3 DNA reads TGTGCCAGCAGCATAATCGGCAACCAAGAGACCCAGTACTTC. The chain employs TRBV7-2 and TRBJ2-5; D unclear. This CDR3 region has 14 residues. The germline gives CDR1 SGHTA, CDR2 FQGNSA. V lost 5 bases, J lost 0 bases, and 10 bases lay in between.

A single count supports this clonotype. Written as DNA, the CDR3 is TGCAGCGTTGAGGGCCCCGCCGCCGGGGAGCTGTTTTTT. Translated, it gives CSVEGPAAGELFF. The chain carries TRBV29-1 and TRBJ2-2; D unclear. The CDR3 totals 13 residues. Germline loops: CDR1 SQVTM, CDR2 ANQGSEA. Trimming took 3 bases from V and 6 from J, leaving 11 bases between them.

The chain has TRBV20-1 and TRBJ1-5, with unresolved D. V dropped 0 bases and J dropped 0 bases, with 9 bases sitting between them. This CDR3 has 15 residues. CDR1 DFQATT and CDR2 SNEGSKA come from the germline V gene (reference sequence). Written as DNA, the CDR3 is TGCAGTGCTAGAGATAGCCTATATAGCAATCAGCCCCAGCATTTT. As protein: CSARDSLYSNQPQHF.

The chain has TRBV12-3 or TRBV12-4 and TRBJ1-2, with D unclear. Trimming left V 1 base short and J 2 bases short, with 2 bases between. The CDR3 is 12 amino acids. CDR3 protein: CASSLENYGYTF. The CDR3 DNA follows: TGTGCCAGCAGTTTAGAGAACTATGGCTACACCTTC.